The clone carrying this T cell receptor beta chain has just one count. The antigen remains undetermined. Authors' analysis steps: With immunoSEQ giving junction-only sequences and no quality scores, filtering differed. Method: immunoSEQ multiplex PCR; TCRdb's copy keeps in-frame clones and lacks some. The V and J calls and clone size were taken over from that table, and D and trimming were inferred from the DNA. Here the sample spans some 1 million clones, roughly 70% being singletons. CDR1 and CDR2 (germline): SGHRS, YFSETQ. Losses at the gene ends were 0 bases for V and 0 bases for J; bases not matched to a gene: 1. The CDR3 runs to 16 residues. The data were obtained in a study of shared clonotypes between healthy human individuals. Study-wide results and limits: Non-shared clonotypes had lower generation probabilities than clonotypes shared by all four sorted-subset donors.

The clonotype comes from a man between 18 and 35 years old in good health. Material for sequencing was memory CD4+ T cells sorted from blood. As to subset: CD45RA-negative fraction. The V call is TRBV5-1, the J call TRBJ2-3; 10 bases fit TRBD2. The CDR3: CASSLGLAGSTDTQYF. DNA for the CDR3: TGCGCCAGCAGCTTGGGACTAGCGGGTAGCACAGATACGCAGTATTTT. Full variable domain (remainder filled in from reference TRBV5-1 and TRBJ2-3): KAGVTQTPRYLIKTRGQQVTLSCSPISGHRSVSWYQQTPGQGLQFLFEYFSETQRNKGNFPGRFSGRQFSNSRSEMNVSTLELGDSALYLCASSLGLAGSTDTQYFGPGTRLTVL.